This T cell receptor (beta chain) was identified during a study of beta chain features in type 1 diabetes. Findings and limits, study-wide: Researchers reported that naive, central memory and Treg TCRB repertoires appeared more similar in patients than in healthy donors. A pattern of fewer insertions and more deletions at VDJ junctions was seen in type 1 diabetes patients. Among all four CD4+ subsets, Type 1 diabetes patients had TCRB CDR3s that were moderately but significantly shorter.

A remark on this clone: What it binds is unknown.

The isolated RNA, all of it, was reverse transcribed, so expressed TCRB transcripts were what got sequenced. Some clones are missing from TCRdb's copy, which holds only in-frame ones; the method was immunoSEQ multiplex PCR. The data contain some 150,000 clones, about 12% of them singletons. Germline CDR1 reads PRHDT; CDR2 reads FYEKMQ (reference sequence). V was cut by 4 bases and J by 3 bases, with 13 bases left in between. The CDR3 runs 14 residues. The V gene is TRBV13, the J gene TRBJ2-7, with D possibly matching TRBD1 (6 bases). The TCR originated in a man between 18 and 29 years old with type 1 diabetes. Input material: central memory CD4+ T cells from blood. CDR3 nucleotide sequence: TGTGCCAGCAGCTCCCGGACAGCTCACTACGAGCAGTACTTC. It yields the protein CASSSRTAHYEQYF. The full variable domain, with the rest looked up from reference TRBV13 and TRBJ2-7, is AAGVIQSPRHLIKEKRETATLKCYPIPRHDTVYWYQQGPGQDPQFLISFYEKMQSDKGSIPDRFSAQQFSDYHSELNMSSLELGDSALYFCASSSRTAHYEQYFGPGTRLTVT.